The 21 T cell receptor beta chains reported below all come from one sample, sequenced in a study of shared clonotypes between healthy human individuals. The table came from immunoSEQ multiplex PCR; TCRdb's copy has only in-frame clones and leaves some out. The sample holds approximately 1,500,000 clones, approximately 98% seen once. Input material: naive CD4+ T cells sorted from blood. The subset was: CD45RA+ positively selected. The receptors shown here come from a man aged 25 to 40 in good health.

The chain links TRBV20-1 to TRBJ2-5, with D maybe TRBD2 (5 bases). This CDR3 comprises 11 residues. The germline gives CDR1 DFQATT, CDR2 SNEGSKA (reference sequence). The germline V and J ends were trimmed by 3 bases and 5 bases, with 7 bases remaining between them. CDR3 sequence (DNA): TGCAGTGCTAGCACGGGGGAGACCCAGTACTTC. Translating it yields CSASTGETQYF.

The V call is TRBV6-6, the J call TRBJ2-7, with D possibly being TRBD2 (6 bases). CDR1 is MNHNY, CDR2 SVGAGI, per germline (reference sequence). This CDR3 contains 16 residues. V lost 10 bases and J lost 3, with 25 bases in between. Here the CDR3 reads CATHFSTRRADYEQYF. The CDR3 bases are TGTGCCACCCACTTTTCCACTCGGAGGGCCGACTACGAGCAGTACTTC.

This clone has only one observation. J is TRBJ2-7 and V is TRBV28; 9 bases are a match to TRBD1. The CDR3 covers 15 residues. Germline V lookup: CDR1 MDHEN, CDR2 SYDVKM. V shed 5 bases, J shed 5 bases, and the junction held 10 bases outside the gene matches. CDR3 sequence: CASSQKGQGLDEQYF. The CDR3 bases are TGTGCCAGCAGTCAGAAAGGACAGGGGTTGGACGAGCAGTACTTC.

The chain couples TRBV12-5 to TRBJ2-1; D could derive from TRBD1 or TRBD2 (5 bases each). V shed 0 bases and J shed 11 bases, with 11 bases lying between them. The CDR3 is 13 amino acids. The germline V gene encodes CDR1 LGHNT and CDR2 FRNRAP. The CDR3 nucleotides are TGTGCTAGTGGTTTGGTACGGGGCGCCCAGCAGTTCTTC. It is translated as CASGLVRGAQQFF.

The J gene is TRBJ1-2, the V gene TRBV5-1, with 7 bases fitting TRBD1. Germline lookup yields CDR1 SGHRS and CDR2 YFSETQ. The CDR3 has 15 residues. The V and J ends lost 1 base and 4 bases, in that order; junction bases with no gene match: 7. CDR3 residues: CASSLWAGGVYGYTF. CDR3 in DNA: TGCGCCAGCAGCTTGTGGGCAGGGGGTGTCTATGGCTACACCTTC.

Of note for this clone: Other nucleotide sequences from this sample produce the same CDR3. The rearrangement joins TRBV28 to TRBJ2-7; D gene uncertain. The CDR3 runs 13 residues. Germline V gene sequence: CDR1 MDHEN, CDR2 SYDVKM. V was clipped by 5 bases and J by 4 bases, with 12 bases between them. The CDR3 sequence: CASSPILPYEQYF. In nucleotides, the CDR3 is TGTGCCAGCAGTCCCATATTGCCTTACGAGCAGTACTTC.

The chain combines TRBV7-2 with TRBJ2-3; 7 nucleotides line up with TRBD2. From germline, CDR1 is SGHTA and CDR2 FQGNSA. J was trimmed by 2 bases and V by 5 bases; bases with no gene match: 10. This CDR3 comprises 16 residues. The CDR3 protein is CASSLGLAVVTDTQYF. The CDR3 DNA sequence: TGTGCCAGCAGCCTGGGGCTAGCGGTGGTCACAGATACGCAGTATTTT.

The gene calls are TRBV2 and TRBJ2-7, with 10 bases matching TRBD2. CDR1 is SNHLY and CDR2 is FYNNEI in the germline V gene. The V segment lost 7 bases and the J segment 4 bases; nucleotides outside the gene matches: 4. The CDR3 totals 13 residues. CDR3 in DNA: TGTGCCAGCAAACTAGCGGGAACGTACGAGCAGTACTTC. Translation: CASKLAGTYEQYF.

The gene calls are TRBV29-1 and TRBJ2-3; D is perhaps TRBD1 (6 bases). The CDR3 is 13 residues long. V lost 6 bases and J lost 7, with 17 bases in between. Germline V gives CDR1 SQVTM, CDR2 ANQGSEA. The CDR3 is CSVWGQGVNTQYF. For the CDR3, the DNA is TGCAGCGTCTGGGGGCAGGGTGTAAATACGCAGTATTTT.

The rearrangement links TRBV5-6 to TRBJ2-7; unclear D gene. The germline gives CDR1 SGHDT, CDR2 YYEEEE. CDR3 length equals 15 residues. Trimming took off 1 base at V and 4 bases at J, with 15 bases between the two ends. The chain's CDR3 is CASSLLPQELYEQYF. The CDR3 nucleotides read TGTGCCAGCAGCTTGTTGCCTCAGGAGTTGTACGAGCAGTACTTC.

For this clone: Other DNA sequences in this specimen translate into the identical CDR3. This rearrangement joins TRBV6-5 to TRBJ1-1, with D maybe TRBD1 (5 bases). V lost 0 bases and J 4 bases, leaving 9 bases between the germline ends. The CDR3 covers 14 residues. Germline assignment: CDR1 MNHEY and CDR2 SVGAGI. The CDR3 sequence is CASSYSGGVTEAFF. CDR3 bases: TGTGCCAGCAGTTACTCCGGGGGGGTCACTGAAGCTTTCTTT.

This clone appeared once. V and J are TRBV5-1 and TRBJ2-3, with D unclear. CDR3 length equals 14 residues. Germline V gene lookup returns CDR1 SGHRS and CDR2 YFSETQ. V shed 0 bases and J shed 2 bases, with 7 bases lying between them. CDR3 sequence (DNA): TGCGCCAGCAGCTTGGAACAGAACACAGATACGCAGTATTTT. It translates to CASSLEQNTDTQYF.

This chain joins TRBV5-1 and TRBJ2-7, with 7 positions matching TRBD2. Germline V gives CDR1 SGHRS, CDR2 YFSETQ. Unmatched junction bases numbered 12, after V lost 3 bases and J lost 6 bases. The CDR3 totals 15 residues. CDR3 sequence reads: CASSSRGDTWGEQYF. The CDR3 DNA reads as TGCGCCAGCAGCTCCCGGGGGGATACCTGGGGCGAGCAGTACTTC.

The rearrangement joins TRBV10-2 to TRBJ2-5; no reliable D call. The closer fit of TRBJ2-7 to the DNA end suggests the J call may be wrong. From germline, CDR1 is WSHSY and CDR2 SAAADI. The CDR3 has 14 amino acids. The CDR3, as DNA: TGCGCCAGCAGTGGGACCTGGAACTCCTACGAGCAGTACTTC. This gives the protein CASSGTWNSYEQYF.

The chain carries TRBV5-1 and TRBJ2-1; TRBD2 agrees at 9 bases. The ends lost 0 bases at V and 8 bases at J; junction bases unmatched: 6. The V gene's germline CDR1 is SGHRS and CDR2 YFSETQ. The CDR3 is 15 amino acids. The CDR3 bases are TGCGCCAGCAGCTTGGAAGGACTAGCGTACGATGAGCAGTTCTTC. The encoded protein is CASSLEGLAYDEQFF. The entire variable domain, with the rest obtained from reference TRBV5-1 and TRBJ2-1, is as follows: KAGVTQTPRYLIKTRGQQVTLSCSPISGHRSVSWYQQTPGQGLQFLFEYFSETQRNKGNFPGRFSGRQFSNSRSEMNVSTLELGDSALYLCASSLEGLAYDEQFFGPGTRLTVL.

The rearrangement joins TRBV19 to TRBJ2-7; D is possibly TRBD2 (6 bases). The germline V gene encodes CDR1 LNHDA and CDR2 SQIVND (reference sequence). The CDR3 has 14 residues. V was shortened by 3 bases and J by 3 bases, with 12 bases between the two germline ends. The CDR3 DNA reads TGTGCCAGTAGTATGCGGGGCCCGGGCTACGAGCAGTACTTC. It translates to CASSMRGPGYEQYF.

The chain combines TRBV5-1 with TRBJ1-1; D is uncertain. In germline, CDR1 is SGHRS, CDR2 YFSETQ. V dropped 0 bases and J dropped 3 bases, with 12 bases sitting between them. The CDR3 sequence is 15 residues long. The CDR3 nucleotides are TGCGCCAGCAGCTTGGCAAGCGGTCTGGACACTGAAGCTTTCTTT. Its protein product is CASSLASGLDTEAFF.

V usage is TRBV29-1 and J usage is TRBJ2-1; a weak D match, TRBD2 (5 bases). Germline V CDR1 and CDR2: SQVTM, ANQGSEA. V dropped 5 bases and J dropped 8 bases, with 13 bases sitting between them. The CDR3 sequence is 12 residues long. The DNA for the CDR3 is TGCAGCGTTTCCGGGGTTCGAGATGAGCAGTTCTTC. It encodes CSVSGVRDEQFF.

The gene calls are TRBV27 and TRBJ2-1; the D gene is possibly TRBD2 (6 bases). The CDR3 length is 14 residues. Germline V CDR1 and CDR2: MNHEY, SMNVEV (reference sequence). V was pared by 4 bases and J by 6 bases, with 13 bases between. CDR3: CASSSRTTGNEQFF. The CDR3 nucleotides are TGTGCCAGCAGTTCACGGACTACCGGCAATGAGCAGTTCTTC.

The rearrangement links TRBV15 to TRBJ1-2; D gene uncertain. The CDR3 length is 15 residues. V was cut by 1 base and J by 2 bases, with 11 bases left in between. CDR1 LNHNV and CDR2 YYDKDF come from the germline V gene (reference sequence). CDR3 in amino acids: CATSRGPTENYGYTF. The CDR3 DNA is TGTGCCACCAGCAGAGGTCCAACAGAAAACTATGGCTACACCTTC.

This clone was detected once. The chain links TRBV29-1 to TRBJ2-7, with D possibly being TRBD2 (6 bases). The CDR3 runs to 10 residues. Trimming pared 7 bases from V and 8 bases from J, leaving 12 bases between. Germline V gives CDR1 SQVTM, CDR2 ANQGSEA. The CDR3 loop is CSAWAGKQYF. The CDR3 DNA reads as TGCAGCGCCTGGGCGGGGAAGCAGTACTTC.